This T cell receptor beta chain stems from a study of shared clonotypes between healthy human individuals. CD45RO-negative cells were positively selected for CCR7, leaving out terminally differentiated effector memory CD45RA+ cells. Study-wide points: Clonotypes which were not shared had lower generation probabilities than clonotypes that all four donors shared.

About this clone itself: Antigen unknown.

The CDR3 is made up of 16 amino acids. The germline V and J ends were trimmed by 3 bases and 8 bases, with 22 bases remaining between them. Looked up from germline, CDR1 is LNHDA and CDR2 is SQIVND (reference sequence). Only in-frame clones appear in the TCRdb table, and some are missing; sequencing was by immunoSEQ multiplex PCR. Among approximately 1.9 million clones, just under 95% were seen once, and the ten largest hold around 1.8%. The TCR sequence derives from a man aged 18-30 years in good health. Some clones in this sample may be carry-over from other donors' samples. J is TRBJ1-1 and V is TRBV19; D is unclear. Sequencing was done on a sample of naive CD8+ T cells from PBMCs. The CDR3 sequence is CASSIEAGVLKEEAFF. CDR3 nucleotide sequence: TGTGCCAGTAGTATCGAGGCAGGCGTCCTAAAAGAGGAAGCTTTCTTT.